Listed here are 11 T cell receptor beta chains from one sample, sequenced in a study of siplizumab effects on memory and regulatory T cells. Their antigen targets remain unknown. In the mixed lymphocyte reaction, cells were cocultured for less than 7 days at 37°C. The repertoire was sequenced with immunoSEQ multiplex PCR; TCRdb's copy has only in-frame clones and lacks some. The sample carries roughly 7,100 clones, 36% recorded once. Sequenced material: CFSE-low (dividing) CD8+ T cells sorted from an allogeneic mixed lymphocyte reaction. Every receptor here comes from a human donor in good health; the cells came from an allogeneic mixed lymphocyte reaction.

CDR3 residues: CASNVIGEYETYGYTF. CDR3 coding DNA: TGTGCCAGCAACGTAATAGGAGAGTACGAGACCTATGGCTACACCTTC. The chain recombines TRBV5-2 with TRBJ1-2. TRBV5-2 is noted as a pseudogene. The CDR3 is 16 residues long.

This clone is medium-sized (0.01 to 0.1%). The gene calls are TRBV27 and TRBJ2-3, with D tentatively TRBD1 or TRBD2 (5 bases each). Deletions cut 10 bases from V and 2 bases from J, with 19 bases between. The germline V gene encodes CDR1 MNHEY and CDR2 SMNVEV (reference sequence). This CDR3 contains 15 residues. CDR3: CATAVGARPTDTQYF. CDR3 coding DNA: TGTGCCACCGCAGTCGGGGCGAGACCCACAGATACGCAGTATTTT.

The V gene is TRBV7-9, the J gene TRBJ1-1; no reliable D call. This CDR3 has 12 amino acids. Per germline, CDR1 SEHNR and CDR2 FQNEAQ (reference sequence). Trimming shortened V by 5 bases and J by 11 bases, and 15 bases separated the two germline ends. CDR3 protein: CASSLASLGAFF. CDR3 coding DNA: TGTGCCAGCAGCCTGGCCTCGTTAGGGGCTTTCTTT.

The chain couples TRBV11-2 to TRBJ1-1; D is ambiguous. CDR3 size: 12 residues. The V end was cut by 4 bases, the J end by 4 bases, with 7 bases between. Germline CDR1 reads SGHAT; CDR2 reads FQNNGV. As DNA, the CDR3 is TGTGCCAGCAGCTCCCATGGCACTGAAGCTTTCTTT. This encodes CASSSHGTEAFF.

V gene TRBV7-8 combines with J gene TRBJ1-1, with a weak D call TRBD1 (5 bases). The V and J ends lost 5 bases and 11 bases respectively, with 15 bases between them. CDR3 length: 12 residues. Germline V lookup: CDR1 SGHVS, CDR2 FQNEAQ. In DNA, the CDR3 is TGTGCCAGCAGCAGGCCGGGGGTCGAGGCTTTCTTT. This translates into CASSRPGVEAFF.

For this clone: A read error may be the cause here, since a much bigger clone is one base away. Other DNA variants within this sample encode the same CDR3. The chain uses TRBV27 and TRBJ2-2; no clear D gene. The germline V gene has CDR1 MNHEY and CDR2 SMNVEV (reference sequence). This CDR3 has 16 residues. V was cut by 4 bases and J by 1 base, with 13 bases left in between. This CDR3 reads CASSSPSQRNTGELFF. The CDR3 coding sequence is TGTGCCAGCAGTTCCCCCTCACAGCGGAACACCGGGGAGCTGTTTTTT.

The V gene is TRBV12-2, the J gene TRBJ2-2; the listed D gene, TRBD2, was not tested against the DNA. TRBV12-2 is tagged as a pseudogene. The CDR3 length is 17 residues. In DNA, the CDR3 is TGTGCAAGTCGCTTAGTTCCCCTAGACTCCTCATCCGGGGAGCTGTTTTTT. Its protein is CASRLVPLDSSSGELFF.

The V and J genes are TRBV7-8 and TRBJ1-1; unclear D gene. Trimming left V 5 bases short and J 4 bases short, with 11 bases between. This CDR3 has 13 amino acids. Germline CDR1 is SGHVS and CDR2 is FQNEAQ. CDR3 nucleotides: TGTGCCAGCAGCCCGATCGGACCCACTGAAGCTTTCTTT. Translation gives CASSPIGPTEAFF.

In this sample, this clone turned up a few times. The gene calls are TRBV27 and TRBJ2-5; either TRBD1 or TRBD2 may fit D (5 bases each). From germline, CDR1 is MNHEY and CDR2 SMNVEV (reference sequence). The CDR3 loop spans 11 amino acids. V was shortened by 7 bases and J by 7 bases, with 10 bases between the two germline ends. CDR3 bases: TGTGCCAGCATGGGGGACCTGACCCAGTACTTC. It specifies CASMGDLTQYF.

The chain joins TRBV9 to TRBJ2-3, with D tentatively TRBD2 (5 bases). The CDR3 runs to 14 residues. In germline, CDR1 is SGDLS, CDR2 YYNGEE. V shed 4 bases and J shed 1 base, with 10 bases lying between them. The CDR3, as DNA: TGTGCCAGCAGCCCCAGCGGCCGCACAGATACGCAGTATTTT. Translating gives CASSPSGRTDTQYF.

Judged by abundance, this clone is medium-sized (0.01 to 0.1%). V gene TRBV27 combines with J gene TRBJ2-7; 7 bases line up with TRBD2. This CDR3 spans 14 amino acids. The trim removed 2 bases at V and 4 bases at J, leaving 5 bases unmatched. Germline-derived CDR1 and CDR2 are MNHEY and SMNVEV (reference sequence). The CDR3 DNA reads as TGTGCCAGCAGTTTAGCGGGAGTATGGTACGAGCAGTACTTC. Its translation is CASSLAGVWYEQYF.